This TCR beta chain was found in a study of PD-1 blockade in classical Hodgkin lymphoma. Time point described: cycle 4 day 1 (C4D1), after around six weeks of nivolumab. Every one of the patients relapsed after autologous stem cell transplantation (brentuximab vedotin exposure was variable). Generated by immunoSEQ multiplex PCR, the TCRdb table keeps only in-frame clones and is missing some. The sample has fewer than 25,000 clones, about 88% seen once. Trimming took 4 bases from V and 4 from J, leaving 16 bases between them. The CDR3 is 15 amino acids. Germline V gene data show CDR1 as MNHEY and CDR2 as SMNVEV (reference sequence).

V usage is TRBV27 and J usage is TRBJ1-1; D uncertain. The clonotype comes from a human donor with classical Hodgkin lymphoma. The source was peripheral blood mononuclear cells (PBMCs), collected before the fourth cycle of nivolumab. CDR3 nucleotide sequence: TGTGCCAGCAGTTCGTTCCTGGAGGGAATCACTGAAGCTTTCTTT. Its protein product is CASSSFLEGITEAFF.